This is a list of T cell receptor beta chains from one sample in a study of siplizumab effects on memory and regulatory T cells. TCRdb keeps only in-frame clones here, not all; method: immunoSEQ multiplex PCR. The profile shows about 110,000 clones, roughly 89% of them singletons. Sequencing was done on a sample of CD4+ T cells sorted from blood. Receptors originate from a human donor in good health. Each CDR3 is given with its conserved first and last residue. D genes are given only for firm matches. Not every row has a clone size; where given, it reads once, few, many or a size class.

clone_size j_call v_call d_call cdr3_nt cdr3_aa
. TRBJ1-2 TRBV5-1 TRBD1 TGCGCCAGCAGCTCCGGGCGGACAGGGAACTATGGCTACACCTTC CASSSGRTGNYGYTF
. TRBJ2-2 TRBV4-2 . TGTGCCAGCAGCCAAGGGGGCGGGGAGCTGTTTTTT CASSQGGGELFF
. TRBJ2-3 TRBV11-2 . TGTGCCAGCAGCCCAGGTCAGAGCACAGATACGCAGTATTTT CASSPGQSTDTQYF
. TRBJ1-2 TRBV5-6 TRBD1 TGTGCCAGCAGCTTCGGACAGGGATACTATGGCTACACCTTC CASSFGQGYYGYTF
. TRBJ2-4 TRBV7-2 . TGTGCCAGCAGCCCCGACAGAAACATTCAGTACTTC CASSPDRNIQYF
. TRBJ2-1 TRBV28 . TGTGCCAGCATGGCGGGGACACTCTACAATGAGCAGTTCTTC CASMAGTLYNEQFF
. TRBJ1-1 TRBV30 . TGTGCCTGGACGGTGCGCGAGGCTATAGAAGCTTTCTTT CAWTVREAIEAFF
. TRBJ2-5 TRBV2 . TGTGCCAGCAGCGAGGGACTGCCGCGGGAGACCCAGTACTTC CASSEGLPRETQYF
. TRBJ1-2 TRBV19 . TGTGCCAGTAGTAATAACGGCCGGTGGCCCTATGGCTACACCTTC CASSNNGRWPYGYTF
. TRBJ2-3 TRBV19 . TGTGCCAGTTACGACAGAGGGGGCACAGATACGCAGTATTTT CASYDRGGTDTQYF
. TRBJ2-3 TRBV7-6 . TGTGCCAGCAGCATTACAGATACGCAGTATTTT CASSITDTQYF
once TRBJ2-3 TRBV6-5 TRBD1 TGTGCCAGCACCCGGACAGGGGGTAAGGGAGATACGCAGTATTTT CASTRTGGKGDTQYF
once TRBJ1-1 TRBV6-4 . TGTGCCAGCAGTGAAGAGGGGTGGACTGAAGCTTTCTTT CASSEEGWTEAFF
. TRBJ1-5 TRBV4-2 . TGTGCCAGCAGCCAGCCCGGGACAACAAATTTTCAGCCCCAGCATTTT CASSQPGTTNFQPQHF
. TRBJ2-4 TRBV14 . TGTGCCAGCAGCCAAGGGGTCGATAACATTCAGTACTTC CASSQGVDNIQYF
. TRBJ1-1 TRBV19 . TGTGCCAGTAGTCGCCCACCGAACACTGAAGCTTTCTTT CASSRPPNTEAFF
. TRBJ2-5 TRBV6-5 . TGTGCCAGCAGTTACGGTCTGAGGGAGACCCAGTACTTC CASSYGLRETQYF